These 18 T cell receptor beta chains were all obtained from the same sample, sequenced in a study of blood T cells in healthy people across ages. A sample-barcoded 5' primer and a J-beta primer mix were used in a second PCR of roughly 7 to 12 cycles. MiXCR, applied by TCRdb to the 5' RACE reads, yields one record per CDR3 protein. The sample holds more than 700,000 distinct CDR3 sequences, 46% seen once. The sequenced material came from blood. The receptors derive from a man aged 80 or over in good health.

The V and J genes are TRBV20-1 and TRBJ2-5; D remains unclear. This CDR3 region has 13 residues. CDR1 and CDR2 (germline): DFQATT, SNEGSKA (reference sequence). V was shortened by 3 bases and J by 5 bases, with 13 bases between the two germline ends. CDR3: CSASRVARETQYF. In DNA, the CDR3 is TGCAGTGCTAGTAGGGTGGCCCGGGAGACCCAGTACTTC.

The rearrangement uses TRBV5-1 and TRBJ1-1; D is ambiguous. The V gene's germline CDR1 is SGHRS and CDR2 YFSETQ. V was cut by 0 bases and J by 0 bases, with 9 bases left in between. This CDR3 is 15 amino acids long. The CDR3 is CASSLDRVMNTEAFF. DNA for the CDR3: TGCGCCAGCAGCTTGGATCGAGTCATGAACACTGAAGCTTTCTTT.

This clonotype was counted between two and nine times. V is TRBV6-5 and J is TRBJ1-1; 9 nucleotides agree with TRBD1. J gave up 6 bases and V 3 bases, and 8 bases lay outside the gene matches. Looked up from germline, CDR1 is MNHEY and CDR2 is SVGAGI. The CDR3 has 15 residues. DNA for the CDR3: TGTGCCAGCAGTTATTCGGGGACAGGGTCTTCTGAAGCTTTCTTT. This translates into CASSYSGTGSSEAFF.

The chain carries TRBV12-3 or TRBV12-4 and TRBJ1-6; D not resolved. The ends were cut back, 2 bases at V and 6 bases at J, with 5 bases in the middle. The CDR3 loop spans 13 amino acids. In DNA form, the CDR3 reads TGTGCCAGCAGTTTATTGGGTAATTCACCCCTCCACTTT. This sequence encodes CASSLLGNSPLHF.

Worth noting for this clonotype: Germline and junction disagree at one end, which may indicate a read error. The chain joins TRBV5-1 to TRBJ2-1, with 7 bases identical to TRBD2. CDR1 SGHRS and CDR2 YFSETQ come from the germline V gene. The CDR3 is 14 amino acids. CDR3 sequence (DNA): TGCGCCAGCAGCCCTACGACTAGCACCGATGAGCGGTTCTTC. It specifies CASSPTTSTDERFF.

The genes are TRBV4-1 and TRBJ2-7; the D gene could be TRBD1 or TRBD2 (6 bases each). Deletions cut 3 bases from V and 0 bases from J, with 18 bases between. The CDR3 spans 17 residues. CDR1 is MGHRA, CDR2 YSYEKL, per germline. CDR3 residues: CASSQEWDSGASYEQYF. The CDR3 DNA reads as TGCGCCAGCAGCCAGGAATGGGACTCAGGGGCCTCCTACGAGCAGTACTTC.

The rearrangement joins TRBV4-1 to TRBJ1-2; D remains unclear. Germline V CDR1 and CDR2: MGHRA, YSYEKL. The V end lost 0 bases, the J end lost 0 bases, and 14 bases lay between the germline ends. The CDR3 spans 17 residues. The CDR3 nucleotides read TGCGCCAGCAGCCAAGACCGGGGAGGCCCCCCTAACTATGGCTACACCTTC. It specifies CASSQDRGGPPNYGYTF.

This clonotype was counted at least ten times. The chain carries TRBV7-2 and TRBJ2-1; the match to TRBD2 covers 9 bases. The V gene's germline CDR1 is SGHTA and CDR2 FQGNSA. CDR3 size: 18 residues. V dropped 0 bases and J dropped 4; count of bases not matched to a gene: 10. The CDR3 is CASSLAPVLAGGYNEQFF. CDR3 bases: TGTGCCAGCAGCTTAGCGCCGGTACTAGCGGGTGGATACAATGAGCAGTTCTTC.

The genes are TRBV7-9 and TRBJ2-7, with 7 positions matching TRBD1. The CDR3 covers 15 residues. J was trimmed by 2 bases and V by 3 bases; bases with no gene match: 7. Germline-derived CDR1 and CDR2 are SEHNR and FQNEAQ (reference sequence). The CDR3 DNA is TGTGCCAGCAGCTTGGGCAGGGGGACCGCCTACGAGCAGTACTTC. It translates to CASSLGRGTAYEQYF. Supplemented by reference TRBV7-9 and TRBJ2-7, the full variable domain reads DTGVSQNPRHKITKRGQNVTFRCDPISEHNRLYWYRQTLGQGPEFLTYFQNEAQLEKSRLLSDRFSAERPKGSFSTLEIQRTEQGDSAMYLCASSLGRGTAYEQYFGPGTRLTVT.

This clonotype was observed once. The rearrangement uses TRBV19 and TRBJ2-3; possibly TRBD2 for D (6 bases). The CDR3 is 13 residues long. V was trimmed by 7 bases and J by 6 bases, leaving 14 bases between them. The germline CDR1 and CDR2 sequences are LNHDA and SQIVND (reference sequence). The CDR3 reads CASMGRLVDTQYF. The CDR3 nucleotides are TGTGCCAGTATGGGAAGACTAGTTGATACGCAGTATTTT.

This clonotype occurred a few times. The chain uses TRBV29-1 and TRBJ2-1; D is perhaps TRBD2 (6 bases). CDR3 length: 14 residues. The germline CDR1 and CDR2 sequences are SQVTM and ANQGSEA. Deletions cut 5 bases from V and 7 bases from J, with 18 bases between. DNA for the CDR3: TGCAGCGTTTTTATGGAGGGCCCGAAGAATGAGCAGTTCTTC. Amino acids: CSVFMEGPKNEQFF.

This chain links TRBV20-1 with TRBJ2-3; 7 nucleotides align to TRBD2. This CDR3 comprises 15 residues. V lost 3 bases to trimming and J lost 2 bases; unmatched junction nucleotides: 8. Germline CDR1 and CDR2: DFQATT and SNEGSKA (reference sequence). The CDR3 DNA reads TGCAGTGCTAGTACCGGGACTACGTTCACAGATACGCAGTATTTT. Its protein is CSASTGTTFTDTQYF.

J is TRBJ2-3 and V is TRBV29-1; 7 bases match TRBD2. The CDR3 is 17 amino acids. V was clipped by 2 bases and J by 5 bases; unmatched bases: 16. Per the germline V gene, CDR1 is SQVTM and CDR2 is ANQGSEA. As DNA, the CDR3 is TGCAGCGTTGAAACGTCCCTAGCGGCCAAGAGGGGAGATACGCAGTATTTT. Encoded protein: CSVETSLAAKRGDTQYF.

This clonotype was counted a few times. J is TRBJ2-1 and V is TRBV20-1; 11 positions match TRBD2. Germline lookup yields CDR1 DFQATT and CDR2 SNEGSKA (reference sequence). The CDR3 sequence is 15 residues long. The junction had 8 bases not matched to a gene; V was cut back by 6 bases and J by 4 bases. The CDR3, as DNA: TGCAGTGCGACAGCTAGCGGGAGGTATTACAATGAGCAGTTCTTC. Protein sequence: CSATASGRYYNEQFF.

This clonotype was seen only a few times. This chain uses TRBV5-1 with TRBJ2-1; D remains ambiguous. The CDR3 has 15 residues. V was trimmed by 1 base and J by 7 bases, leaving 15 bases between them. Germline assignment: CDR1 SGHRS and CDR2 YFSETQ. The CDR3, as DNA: TGCGCCAGCAGCTTGTACGCGCCAGATAGGAATGAGCAGTTCTTC. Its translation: CASSLYAPDRNEQFF.

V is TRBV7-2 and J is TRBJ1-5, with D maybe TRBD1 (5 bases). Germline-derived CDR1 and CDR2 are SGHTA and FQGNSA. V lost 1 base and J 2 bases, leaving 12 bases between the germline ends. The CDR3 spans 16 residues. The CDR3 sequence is CASSLGLGGGNQPQHF. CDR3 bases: TGTGCCAGCAGCTTAGGTTTGGGAGGGGGCAATCAGCCCCAGCATTTT. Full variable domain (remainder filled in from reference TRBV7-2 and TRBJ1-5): GAGVSQSPSNKVTEKGKDVELRCDPISGHTALYWYRQSLGQGLEFLIYFQGNSAPDKSGLPSDRFSAERTGGSVSTLTIQRTQQEDSAVYLCASSLGLGGGNQPQHFGDGTRLSIL.

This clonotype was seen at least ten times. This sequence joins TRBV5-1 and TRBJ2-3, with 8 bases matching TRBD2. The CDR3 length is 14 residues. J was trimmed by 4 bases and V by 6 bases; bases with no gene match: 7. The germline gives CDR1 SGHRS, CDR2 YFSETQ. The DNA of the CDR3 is TGCGCCAGCACCAGGACTAGCTACTCAGATACGCAGTATTTT. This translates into CASTRTSYSDTQYF. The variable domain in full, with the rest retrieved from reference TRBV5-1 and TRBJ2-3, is KAGVTQTPRYLIKTRGQQVTLSCSPISGHRSVSWYQQTPGQGLQFLFEYFSETQRNKGNFPGRFSGRQFSNSRSEMNVSTLELGDSALYLCASTRTSYSDTQYFGPGTRLTVL.

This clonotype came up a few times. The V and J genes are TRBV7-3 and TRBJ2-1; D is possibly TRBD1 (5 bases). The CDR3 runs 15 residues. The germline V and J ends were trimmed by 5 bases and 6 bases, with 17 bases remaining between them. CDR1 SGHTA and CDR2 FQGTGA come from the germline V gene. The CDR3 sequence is CASSPGRAILNEQFF. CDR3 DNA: TGTGCCAGCAGCCCCGGCAGGGCCATTCTCAATGAGCAGTTCTTC.